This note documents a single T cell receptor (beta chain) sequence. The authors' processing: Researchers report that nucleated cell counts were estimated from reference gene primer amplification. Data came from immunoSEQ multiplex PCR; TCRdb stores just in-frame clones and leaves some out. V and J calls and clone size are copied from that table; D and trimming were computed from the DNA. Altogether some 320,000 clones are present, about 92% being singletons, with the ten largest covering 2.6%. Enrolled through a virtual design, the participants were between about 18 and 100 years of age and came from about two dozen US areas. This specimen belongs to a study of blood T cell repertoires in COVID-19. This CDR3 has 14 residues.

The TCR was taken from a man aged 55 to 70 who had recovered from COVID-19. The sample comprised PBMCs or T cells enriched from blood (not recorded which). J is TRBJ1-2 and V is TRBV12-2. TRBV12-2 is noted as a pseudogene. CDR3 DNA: TGTGCAAGTCGTCCTGGAGGGATTAACTATGGCTACACCTTC. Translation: CASRPGGINYGYTF.